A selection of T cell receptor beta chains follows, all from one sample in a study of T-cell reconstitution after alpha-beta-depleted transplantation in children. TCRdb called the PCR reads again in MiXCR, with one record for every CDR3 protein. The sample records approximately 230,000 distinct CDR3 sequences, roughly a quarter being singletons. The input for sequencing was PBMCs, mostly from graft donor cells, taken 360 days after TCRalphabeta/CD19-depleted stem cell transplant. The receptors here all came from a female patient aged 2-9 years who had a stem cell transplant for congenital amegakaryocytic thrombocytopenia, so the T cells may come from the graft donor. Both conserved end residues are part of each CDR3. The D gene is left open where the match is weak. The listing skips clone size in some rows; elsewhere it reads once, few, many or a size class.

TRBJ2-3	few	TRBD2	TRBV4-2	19	CASSQDRTSGGAWADTQYF	TGTGCCAGCAGCCAAGACCGGACTAGCGGGGGGGCCTGGGCAGATACGCAGTATTTT
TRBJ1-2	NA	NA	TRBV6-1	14	CASSLRTASYGYTF	TGTGCCAGCAGTCTCAGGACAGCCTCCTATGGCTACACCTTC
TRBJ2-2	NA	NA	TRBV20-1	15	CSASSGTRNTGELFF	TGCAGTGCTAGTTCCGGGACAAGGAACACCGGGGAGCTGTTTTTT
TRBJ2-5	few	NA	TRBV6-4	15	CASSGSSVKQETQYF	TGTGCCAGCAGTGGGTCTAGCGTTAAGCAAGAGACCCAGTACTTC
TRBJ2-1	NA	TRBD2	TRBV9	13	CASSPAGYNEQFF	TGTGCCAGCAGCCCAGCGGGATACAATGAGCAGTTCTTC
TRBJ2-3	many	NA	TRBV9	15	CASSVSGWGTDTQYF	TGTGCCAGCAGCGTGTCTGGGTGGGGCACAGATACGCAGTATTTT
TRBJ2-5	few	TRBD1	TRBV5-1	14	CASSPGQVEETQYF	TGCGCCAGCAGTCCCGGACAGGTAGAAGAGACCCAGTACTTC
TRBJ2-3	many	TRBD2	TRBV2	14	CASSLAGGSDTQYF	TGTGCCAGCAGTCTAGCGGGAGGATCAGATACGCAGTATTTT
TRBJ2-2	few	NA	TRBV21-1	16	CASSKDFRVGTGELFF	TGTGCCAGCAGCAAAGATTTTAGGGTAGGGACCGGGGAGCTGTTTTTT
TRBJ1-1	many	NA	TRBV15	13	CATSRQGRTEAFF	TGTGCCACCAGCAGGCAGGGACGTACTGAAGCTTTCTTT
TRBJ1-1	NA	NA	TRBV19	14	CASSFGPLNTEAFF	TGTGCCAGTAGTTTTGGACCGCTGAACACTGAAGCTTTCTTT
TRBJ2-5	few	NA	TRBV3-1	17	CASSQASWRGLVETQYF	TGTGCCAGCAGCCAGGCAAGTTGGCGGGGGCTCGTGGAGACCCAGTACTTC
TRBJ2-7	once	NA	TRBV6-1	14	CASKALASNYEQYF	TGTGCCAGCAAAGCGCTAGCATCAAACTACGAGCAGTACTTC
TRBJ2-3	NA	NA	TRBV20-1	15	CSARGSGVGTDTQYF	TGCAGTGCTAGGGGGTCGGGGGTTGGCACAGATACGCAGTATTTT
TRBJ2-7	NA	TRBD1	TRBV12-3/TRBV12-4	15	CASTLRQGRNYEQYF	TGTGCCAGCACCCTACGACAGGGGCGTAACTACGAGCAGTACTTC
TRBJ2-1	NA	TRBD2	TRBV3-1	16	CASSQAGLASYNEQFF	TGTGCCAGCAGCCAAGCGGGACTAGCCTCCTACAATGAGCAGTTCTTC
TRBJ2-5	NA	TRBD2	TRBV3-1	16	CASSQAFLAGVETQYF	TGTGCCAGCAGCCAAGCGTTCCTAGCGGGGGTTGAGACCCAGTACTTC
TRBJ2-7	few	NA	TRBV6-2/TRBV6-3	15	CASSYGARSTYEQYF	TGTGCCAGCAGTTACGGGGCTAGGTCCACCTACGAGCAGTACTTC
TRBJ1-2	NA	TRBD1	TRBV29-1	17	CSVEDRDRGSVYYGYTF	TGCAGCGTTGAAGATCGGGACAGGGGTAGTGTTTACTATGGCTACACCTTC
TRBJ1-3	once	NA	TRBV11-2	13	CASSPSVGNTIYF	TGTGCCAGCAGCCCAAGCGTGGGAAACACCATATATTTT
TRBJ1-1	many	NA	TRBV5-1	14	CASSSLPGGHEAFF	TGCGCCAGCAGCTCCCTCCCCGGGGGCCATGAAGCTTTCTTT
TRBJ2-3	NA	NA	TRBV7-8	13	CATLRGVADTQYF	TGTGCCACCCTTAGGGGGGTCGCAGATACGCAGTATTTT
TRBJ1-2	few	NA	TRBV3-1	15	CASSQEKGREERYTF	TGTGCCAGCAGCCAAGAAAAGGGCAGGGAGGAGCGCTACACCTTC
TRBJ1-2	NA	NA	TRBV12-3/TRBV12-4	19	CASSLLLYGAASLNYGYTF	TGTGCCAGCAGTTTATTGCTTTACGGGGCGGCCTCTCTTAACTATGGCTACACCTTC
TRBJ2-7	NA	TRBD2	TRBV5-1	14	CASSYGLAGDEQYF	TGCGCCAGCAGCTATGGACTAGCGGGAGACGAGCAGTACTTC
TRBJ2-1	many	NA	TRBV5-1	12	CASSWTVNEQFF	TGCGCCAGCAGCTGGACAGTCAATGAGCAGTTCTTC
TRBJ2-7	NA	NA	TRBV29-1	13	CSVETMNPYEQYF	TGCAGCGTCGAAACTATGAACCCCTACGAGCAGTACTTC
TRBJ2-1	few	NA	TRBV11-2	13	CASSLRNYNEQFF	TGTGCCAGCAGCTTACGCAACTACAATGAGCAGTTCTTC
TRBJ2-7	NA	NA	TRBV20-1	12	CSALQDSYEQYF	TGCAGTGCCTTACAGGACTCCTACGAGCAGTACTTC
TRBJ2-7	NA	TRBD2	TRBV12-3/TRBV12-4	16	CASSALAGLAVYEQYF	TGTGCCAGCAGTGCCCTTGCGGGACTAGCGGTATACGAGCAGTACTTC
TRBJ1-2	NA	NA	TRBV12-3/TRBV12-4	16	CASSLALTGPNYGYTF	TGTGCCAGCAGCCTTGCTCTAACAGGCCCTAACTATGGCTACACCTTC
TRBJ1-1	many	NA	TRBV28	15	CASSLGPGTSAEAFF	TGTGCCAGCAGTTTAGGCCCGGGAACCAGCGCTGAAGCTTTCTTT
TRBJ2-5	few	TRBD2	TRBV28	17	CASSTRLAGGEGETQYF	TGTGCCAGCAGTACCCGACTAGCGGGGGGCGAGGGAGAGACCCAGTACTTC
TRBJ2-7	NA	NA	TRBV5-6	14	CASSTRQTYYEQYF	TGTGCCAGCAGCACGCGACAGACGTATTACGAGCAGTACTTC
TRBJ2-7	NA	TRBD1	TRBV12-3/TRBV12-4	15	CASSFIGQVNYEQYF	TGTGCCAGCAGTTTCATAGGACAGGTGAATTACGAGCAGTACTTC
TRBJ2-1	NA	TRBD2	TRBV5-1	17	CASSTGTSGGAENEQFF	TGCGCCAGCAGCACCGGGACTAGCGGGGGGGCCGAGAATGAGCAGTTCTTC
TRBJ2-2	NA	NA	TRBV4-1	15	CASRDPTGTTGELFF	TGCGCCAGCAGGGACCCAACAGGGACCACCGGGGAGCTGTTTTTT
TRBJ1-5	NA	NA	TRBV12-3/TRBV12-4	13	CASSSGGNHPQHF	TGTGCCAGCAGTTCCGGGGGTAATCACCCCCAGCATTTT
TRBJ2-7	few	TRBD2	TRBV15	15	CATSRSQREAYEQYF	TGTGCCACCAGCAGAAGTCAGCGGGAGGCCTACGAGCAGTACTTC
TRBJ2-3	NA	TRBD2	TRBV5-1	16	CASSFGNGGARDTQYF	TGCGCCAGCAGCTTCGGAAACGGGGGGGCTAGGGATACGCAGTATTTT
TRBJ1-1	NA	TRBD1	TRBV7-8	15	CASSHTGTGTFGAFF	TGTGCCAGCAGCCATACCGGGACAGGGACCTTTGGAGCTTTCTTT
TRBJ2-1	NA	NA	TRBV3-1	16	CASSQVLLPSYNEQFF	TGTGCCAGCAGCCAAGTTCTGCTACCCTCCTACAATGAGCAGTTCTTC
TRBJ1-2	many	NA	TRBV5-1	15	CASSAEATRASGYTF	TGCGCCAGCAGCGCGGAAGCGACAAGGGCGAGTGGCTACACCTTC
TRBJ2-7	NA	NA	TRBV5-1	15	CASSLEVTRGYEQYF	TGCGCCAGCAGCTTGGAGGTTACAAGGGGGTACGAGCAGTACTTC
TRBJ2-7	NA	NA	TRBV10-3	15	CAIKAGPTFSYEQYF	TGTGCCATCAAGGCGGGGCCCACCTTCTCCTACGAGCAGTACTTC
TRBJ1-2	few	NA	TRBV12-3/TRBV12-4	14	CASSLVGPNYGYTF	TGTGCCAGCAGTTTGGTAGGACCGAACTATGGCTACACCTTC
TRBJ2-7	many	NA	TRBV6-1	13	CATLRDNSYEQYF	TGTGCCACCCTTCGGGACAACTCCTACGAGCAGTACTTC
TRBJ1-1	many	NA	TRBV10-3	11	CAIGRNTEAFF	TGTGCCATCGGCCGAAACACTGAAGCTTTCTTT
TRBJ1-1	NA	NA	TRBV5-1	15	CASSQTGIMNTEAFF	TGCGCCAGCAGCCAAACCGGTATTATGAACACTGAAGCTTTCTTT
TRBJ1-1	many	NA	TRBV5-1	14	CASKWGQGNTEAFF	TGCGCCAGCAAGTGGGGCCAGGGGAACACTGAAGCTTTCTTT
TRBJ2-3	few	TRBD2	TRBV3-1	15	CASSHGRRGFITQYF	TGTGCCAGCAGCCATGGACGGCGGGGGTTCATTACGCAGTATTTT